These 27 T cell receptor beta chains were all obtained from the same sample, sequenced in a study of sequential checkpoint blockade in melanoma. Some clones are missing from TCRdb's copy, which holds only in-frame ones; the method was immunoSEQ multiplex PCR. The data show about 22,000 clones, with nearly 70% seen just once and under 20% held by the top ten. Treatment in this sample: randomized to nivolumab then ipilimumab (arm A) or the reverse (arm B). The input for sequencing was CD8+ T cells sorted from blood (inferred from file names), taken from a patient given nivolumab and ipilimumab in sequence. The source is a human donor with melanoma.

The chain carries TRBV9 and TRBJ1-2; TRBD1 might be the D (5 bases). V was cut by 4 bases and J by 3 bases, with 10 bases left in between. This CDR3 spans 13 amino acids. Germline V gene lookup returns CDR1 SGDLS and CDR2 YYNGEE. CDR3 bases: TGTGCCAGCAGCCCCGGGGGTTACTATGGCTACACCTTC. Amino acid sequence: CASSPGGYYGYTF. Looking up the rest from reference TRBV9 and TRBJ1-2 gives the full variable domain: DSGVTQTPKHLITATGQRVTLRCSPRSGDLSVYWYQQSLDQGLQFLIQYYNGEERAKGNILERFSAQQFPDLHSELNLSSLELGDSALYFCASSPGGYYGYTFGSGTRLTVV.

J is TRBJ2-2 and V is TRBV7-9, with D maybe TRBD1 (5 bases). There are 14 residues in the CDR3. CDR1 SEHNR and CDR2 FQNEAQ come from the germline V gene (reference sequence). The ends were cut back, 4 bases at V and 1 base at J, with 7 bases in the middle. The CDR3 region has the DNA TGTGCCAGCAGCTCAGGACAGAACACCGGGGAGCTGTTTTTT. Translated: CASSSGQNTGELFF.

The chain couples TRBV2 to TRBJ2-5; D may be TRBD1 (6 bases). Germline V gene data show CDR1 as SNHLY and CDR2 as FYNNEI. There are 12 residues in the CDR3. Between the trimmed V and J ends, which lost 10 bases and 5 bases, there was a span of 14 bases. CDR3 in amino acids: CATQGMRETQYF. CDR3 bases: TGTGCCACCCAGGGGATGAGGGAGACCCAGTACTTC.

The chain recombines TRBV10-3 with TRBJ2-2, with D tentatively TRBD1 (6 bases). V gave up 3 bases and J gave up 7 bases, with 12 bases separating them. This CDR3 region has 14 residues. CDR1 ENHRY and CDR2 SYGVKD come from the germline V gene. The chain's CDR3 is CAISDQGRIGELFF. As DNA, the CDR3 is TGTGCCATCAGTGACCAGGGGCGCATCGGGGAGCTGTTTTTT.

The V call is TRBV4-2, the J call TRBJ1-1; 7 nucleotides match TRBD1. Germline V gene data show CDR1 as LGHNA and CDR2 as YNFKEQ. CDR3 length equals 15 residues. V gave up 4 bases and J gave up 6 bases; unmatched junction bases: 11. CDR3 nucleotides: TGTGCCAGCAGCCCCCGATCCCAGGGGGTGGCTGAAGCTTTCTTT. Translating it yields CASSPRSQGVAEAFF.

V and J are TRBV7-9 and TRBJ2-7; no firm D call. The V and J ends lost 5 bases and 1 base respectively, with 9 bases between them. The germline V gene has CDR1 SEHNR and CDR2 FQNEAQ (reference sequence). The CDR3 extends over 13 amino acids. The CDR3 nucleotides read TGTGCCAGCAGCCCTGCGGCTTCCTACGAGCAGTACTTC. Translating it yields CASSPAASYEQYF.

The chain uses TRBV13 and TRBJ2-7; 8 nucleotides line up with TRBD1. The ends lost 6 bases at V and 4 bases at J; junction bases unmatched: 20. Germline lookup yields CDR1 PRHDT and CDR2 FYEKMQ (reference sequence). CDR3 length: 18 residues. DNA of the CDR3: TGTGCCAGCAGTTATGGGGGACAGGAGCTGACCCCAATTTACGAGCAGTACGTC. Protein sequence: CASSYGGQELTPIYEQYV.

This clone was observed a handful of times. The CDR3 nucleotides are TGTGCCAGCAGCCCGGGTACCTACTTAGTGGGAAACACCATATATTTT. It encodes CASSPGTYLVGNTIYF. The chain combines TRBV28 with TRBJ1-3; D gene unclear. Trimming pared 6 bases from V and 4 bases from J, leaving 19 bases between. There are 16 residues in the CDR3. Germline V CDR1 and CDR2: MDHEN, SYDVKM. Full variable domain (rest looked up from reference TRBV28 and TRBJ1-3): DVKVTQSSRYLVKRTGEKVFLECVQDMDHENMFWYRQDPGLGLRLIYFSYDVKMKEKGDIPEGYSVSREKKERFSLILESASTNQTSMYLCASSPGTYLVGNTIYFGEGSWLTVV.

This clone was seen a single time. CDR3: CASSTGLRGPGNTIYF. The CDR3 DNA sequence: TGTGCCAGCAGTACCGGCCTCAGGGGACCTGGAAACACCATATATTTT. The gene calls are TRBV27 and TRBJ1-3; D is perhaps TRBD1 (6 bases). The CDR3 consists of 16 residues. V was shortened by 5 bases and J by 2 bases, with 16 bases between the two germline ends. Germline V lookup: CDR1 MNHEY, CDR2 SMNVEV (reference sequence).

The chain employs TRBV28 and TRBJ1-5; 8 bases map to TRBD1. The trim removed 6 bases at V and 5 bases at J, leaving 6 bases unmatched. Germline V CDR1 and CDR2: MDHEN, SYDVKM. The CDR3 runs 14 residues. CDR3 sequence (DNA): TGTGCCAGCAGCTTACAGGGGGGTCATCAGCCCCAGCATTTT. Residues: CASSLQGGHQPQHF. The variable domain in full, with the rest retrieved from reference TRBV28 and TRBJ1-5, is DVKVTQSSRYLVKRTGEKVFLECVQDMDHENMFWYRQDPGLGLRLIYFSYDVKMKEKGDIPEGYSVSREKKERFSLILESASTNQTSMYLCASSLQGGHQPQHFGDGTRLSIL.

Note on this clone: Within the sample, other DNA sequences also encode this same CDR3. The rearrangement uses TRBV4-1 and TRBJ2-7; 8 bases fit TRBD1. CDR1 is MGHRA and CDR2 is YSYEKL in the germline V gene. Trimming removed 3 bases from V and 1 base from J; junction bases left unmatched: 5. CDR3 size: 15 residues. CDR3 in amino acids: CASSQVTGGSYEQYF. DNA of the CDR3: TGCGCCAGCAGCCAGGTAACAGGGGGTTCCTACGAGCAGTACTTC.

The chain combines TRBV4-2 with TRBJ2-1; the match to TRBD2 covers 15 bases. Germline loops: CDR1 LGHNA, CDR2 YNFKEQ. V shed 1 base, J shed 6 bases, and the junction held 22 bases outside the gene matches. CDR3 length: 23 residues. The CDR3 bases are TGTGCCAGCAGCCAAGTCCTTGGACTAGCGGGGGGGGAAGCCTCGGGGCCTTCCAATGAGCAGTTCTTC. Its protein is CASSQVLGLAGGEASGPSNEQFF.

This clone was seen once. The chain couples TRBV6-5 to TRBJ1-2, with 7 bases matching TRBD1. Trimming at V came to 10 bases and at J to 2 bases, leaving 7 bases not matched to a gene. CDR3 size: 13 residues. CDR1 and CDR2 from the germline V gene are MNHEY and SVGAGI. The CDR3 nucleotides are TGTGCCACCCAGACAGGGACGAACTATGGCTACACCTTC. As protein: CATQTGTNYGYTF.

The V and J genes are TRBV7-6 and TRBJ1-2, with D unclear. Between the trimmed V and J ends, which lost 0 bases and 1 base, there was a span of 3 bases. Germline V lookup: CDR1 SGHVS, CDR2 FNYEAQ. CDR3 size: 13 residues. The CDR3 nucleotides read TGTGCCAGCAGCTTAGCGAGTAACTATGGCTACACCTTC. Translating it yields CASSLASNYGYTF.

This clone was detected only a few times. The chain couples TRBV12-5 to TRBJ1-5, with TRBD1 identical over 10 bases. V was pared by 6 bases and J by 5 bases, with 7 bases of the junction left unmatched. The CDR3 consists of 15 residues. Germline V gene data show CDR1 as LGHNT and CDR2 as FRNRAP. CDR3 residues: CASGKDRGIHQPQHF. In nucleotides, the CDR3 is TGTGCTAGTGGAAAGGACAGGGGGATTCATCAGCCCCAGCATTTT.

This clone was seen only a few times. This chain uses TRBV10-2 with TRBJ2-5; 9 bases are shared with TRBD2. Germline trimming cut 4 bases from V and 5 bases from J; bases unmatched to any gene: 5. CDR1 WSHSY and CDR2 SAAADI come from the germline V gene. The CDR3 contains 14 residues. CDR3 protein: CASSGAGGRETQYF. In nucleotides, the CDR3 is TGCGCCAGCAGTGGGGCGGGGGGGCGGGAGACCCAGTACTTC.

The rearrangement uses TRBV9 and TRBJ1-6; tentative D call: TRBD1 (5 bases). Trimming took off 4 bases at V and 8 bases at J, with 13 bases between the two ends. Germline-derived CDR1 and CDR2 are SGDLS and YYNGEE. The CDR3 sequence is 14 residues long. CDR3 DNA: TGTGCCAGCAGCCCGGACATGGGCCATTCACCCCTCCACTTT. It encodes CASSPDMGHSPLHF.

J is TRBJ1-2 and V is TRBV19; D is ambiguous. CDR1 is LNHDA, CDR2 SQIVND, per germline (reference sequence). V lost 5 bases and J 6 bases, leaving 19 bases between the germline ends. CDR3 length equals 15 residues. The CDR3 region has the DNA TGTGCCAGTAGTTCGGACTTATCGCGCGTCAATGGCTACACCTTC. Translating it yields CASSSDLSRVNGYTF.

The J gene is TRBJ1-2, the V gene TRBV29-1; TRBD1 agrees at 12 bases. Germline V gene data show CDR1 as SQVTM and CDR2 as ANQGSEA. Losses at the gene ends were 3 bases for V and 4 bases for J; bases not matched to a gene: 9. The CDR3 is 16 residues long. The CDR3 DNA follows: TGCAGCGTTGAGGGGACAGGGGGCGGCCGAATCTATGGCTACACCTTC. Its translation is CSVEGTGGGRIYGYTF.

This rearrangement joins TRBV7-2 to TRBJ2-2, with D possibly TRBD1 on 6 matching bases. The CDR3 consists of 16 residues. Per germline, CDR1 SGHTA and CDR2 FQGNSA. The V end lost 1 base, the J end lost 6 bases, and 15 bases lay between the germline ends. CDR3 nucleotide sequence: TGTGCCAGCAGCTTAGTGGGGGCGCTAACCCCCGGGGAGCTGTTTTTT. This encodes CASSLVGALTPGELFF.

This clone was seen more than once but under ten times. J is TRBJ2-7 and V is TRBV4-2, with D possibly TRBD1 on 8 matching bases. V lost 5 bases and J 6 bases, leaving 20 bases between the germline ends. The CDR3 runs 15 residues. Germline-derived CDR1 and CDR2 are LGHNA and YNFKEQ. For the CDR3, the DNA is TGTGCCAGCAGCTTGGGAGGGCAGGGGGCTGGCGAGCAGTACTTC. Residues: CASSLGGQGAGEQYF.

The CDR3 region has the DNA TGTGCCATCAGTGCCGGGACAGGGACCGGGGAGCTGTTTTTT. The encoded protein is CAISAGTGTGELFF. The chain links TRBV10-3 to TRBJ2-2; 9 bases line up with TRBD1. CDR3 length: 14 residues. Trimming at V came to 4 bases and at J to 5 bases, leaving 2 bases not matched to a gene. Germline CDR1 and CDR2: ENHRY and SYGVKD.

This clone was detected a few times. The chain employs TRBV9 and TRBJ1-5; the match to TRBD1 covers 7 bases. Germline CDR1 SGDLS, CDR2 YYNGEE. This CDR3 is built from 15 residues. J lost 7 bases, V lost 5 bases, and 12 bases had no gene match. In DNA, the CDR3 is TGTGCCAGCAGGGATTTGACCGGAGGGGGCCAGCCCCAGCATTTT. It is translated as CASRDLTGGGQPQHF.

V is TRBV11-1 and J is TRBJ2-3; D remains unclear. The germline gives CDR1 SGHAT, CDR2 FQDESV (reference sequence). The CDR3 spans 15 residues. The V and J ends lost 5 bases and 0 bases respectively, with 12 bases between them. The DNA of the CDR3 is TGTGCCAGCAGCGAACCGTACAGAAGCACAGATACGCAGTATTTT. Amino acid sequence: CASSEPYRSTDTQYF.

The rearrangement uses TRBV7-8 and TRBJ2-2; tentative D call: TRBD1 (5 bases). The germline CDR1 and CDR2 sequences are SGHVS and FQNEAQ. V lost 6 bases and J 7 bases, leaving 12 bases between the germline ends. The CDR3 length is 13 residues. The CDR3 sequence: CASSLTVVGELFF. In DNA form, the CDR3 reads TGTGCCAGCAGTTTGACAGTCGTCGGGGAGCTGTTTTTT.

The DNA for the CDR3 is TGTGCCAGCAGCCAAGATTGGCAGGCTAGCACAGATACGCAGTATTTT. Protein product: CASSQDWQASTDTQYF. This sequence joins TRBV4-2 and TRBJ2-3; D gene ambiguous. Germline CDR1 and CDR2: LGHNA and YNFKEQ. The germline V and J ends were trimmed by 0 bases and 0 bases, with 10 bases remaining between them. This CDR3 comprises 16 residues.

The rearrangement uses TRBV27 and TRBJ1-1, with D unresolved. The V and J ends lost 2 bases and 0 bases respectively, with 4 bases between them. Per germline, CDR1 MNHEY and CDR2 SMNVEV (reference sequence). The CDR3 has 13 residues. In nucleotides, the CDR3 is TGTGCCAGCAGTTTACTTATGAACACTGAAGCTTTCTTT. Translating gives CASSLLMNTEAFF.